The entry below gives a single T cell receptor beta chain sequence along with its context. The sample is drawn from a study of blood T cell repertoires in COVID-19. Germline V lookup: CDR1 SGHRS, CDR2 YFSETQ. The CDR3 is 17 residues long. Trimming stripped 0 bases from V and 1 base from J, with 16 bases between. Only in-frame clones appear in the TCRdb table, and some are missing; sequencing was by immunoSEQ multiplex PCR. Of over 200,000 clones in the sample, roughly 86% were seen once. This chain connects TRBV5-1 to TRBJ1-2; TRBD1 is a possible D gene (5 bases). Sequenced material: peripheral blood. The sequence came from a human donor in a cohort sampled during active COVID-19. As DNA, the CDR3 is TGCGCCAGCAGCTTGGCCGTAGACAGCAGAGTTAACTATGGCTACACCTTC. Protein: CASSLAVDSRVNYGYTF.